One and the same sample provided the 4 T cell receptor beta chains below, sequenced in a study of blood T cell repertoires in COVID-19. This table comes from immunoSEQ multiplex PCR, and its TCRdb copy is limited to in-frame clones, with some not included. Counted here are some 250,000 clones, roughly 86% occurring once; the ten biggest clones make up about 3.5%. The sequenced material came from PBMCs or T cells enriched from blood (not recorded which). The receptors here all came from a woman in her thirties or forties with acute COVID-19.

The CDR3 reads CASSQETLAGVQFF. CDR3 bases: TGTGCCAGCAGCCAAGAAACCCTAGCGGGAGTGCAGTTCTTC. The chain uses TRBV14 and TRBJ2-1, with 10 bases identical to TRBD2. The J segment lost 12 bases and the V segment lost 0 bases, leaving 5 bases of the junction unmatched. From germline, CDR1 is SGHDN and CDR2 FVKESK. CDR3 length equals 14 residues. Filled out from reference TRBV14 and TRBJ2-1, the complete variable domain reads EAGVTQFPSHSVIEKGQTVTLRCDPISGHDNLYWYRRVMGKEIKFLLHFVKESKQDESGMPNNRFLAERTGGTYSTLKVQPAELEDSGVYFCASSQETLAGVQFFGPGTRLTVL.

The chain employs TRBV7-8 and TRBJ2-3; 8 positions match TRBD2. The CDR3 runs 16 residues. CDR1 is SGHVS, CDR2 FQNEAQ, per germline. J gave up 2 bases and V 1 base, and 5 bases lay outside the gene matches. CDR3 coding DNA: TGTGCCAGCAGCTTAGTGGCCGGGAGGGACACAGATACGCAGTATTTT. This sequence encodes CASSLVAGRDTDTQYF.

The chain joins TRBV12-3 or TRBV12-4 to TRBJ2-3, with D tentatively TRBD2 (7 bases). The CDR3 extends over 12 amino acids. V lost 2 bases and J lost 14, with 14 bases in between. CDR3 amino acids: CASSLKGGLRYF. The CDR3 bases are TGTGCCAGCAGTTTAAAAGGGGGACTACGGTATTTT.

The chain employs TRBV7-6 and TRBJ2-2, with TRBD1 identical over 9 bases. The CDR3 contains 15 residues. The trim removed 1 base at V and 4 bases at J, leaving 1 base unmatched. CDR1 SGHVS and CDR2 FNYEAQ come from the germline V gene. The CDR3 DNA reads TGTGCCAGCAGCTTAGGGGACAGGGTCACCGGGGAGCTGTTTTTT. Its translation is CASSLGDRVTGELFF. The full variable domain, with the rest looked up from reference TRBV7-6 and TRBJ2-2, is GAGVSQSPRYKVTKRGQDVALRCDPISGHVSLYWYRQALGQGPEFLTYFNYEAQQDKSGLPNDRFSAERPEGSISTLTIQRTEQRDSAMYRCASSLGDRVTGELFFGEGSRLTVL.